The present T cell receptor beta chain was sequenced within a study of a mutant IDH1 vaccine in newly diagnosed glioma. CDR1 and CDR2 (germline): SNHLY, FYNNEI. The CDR3 is 10 amino acids. Trimming cost V 4 bases and J 7 bases, with 4 bases left between them. TCRdb's copy holds only in-frame clones and misses some; the assay was immunoSEQ multiplex PCR. The table has 70,000 to 90,000 clones, around 90% seen once. Time point meaning: week 5, during vaccination. A single vaccine dose contained 300 ug of mutant IDH1 20-mer peptide, and topical imiquimod was used with it. Regarding this clone: Its antigen remains unidentified.

The source is a woman between 45 and 60 years old with glioma. The source material was PBMCs, sampled from a glioma patient whose treatment included an IDH1 peptide vaccine. The chain is built from TRBV2 and TRBJ1-1, with unresolved D. The CDR3 DNA is TGTGCCAGCAGTGGGTATGAAGCTTTCTTT. The encoded protein is CASSGYEAFF. Combining the CDR3 with reference TRBV2 and TRBJ1-1 gives the whole variable domain EPEVTQTPSHQVTQMGQEVILRCVPISNHLYFYWYRQILGQKVEFLVSFYNNEISEKSEIFDDQFSVERPDGSNFTLKIRSTKLEDSAMYFCASSGYEAFFGQGTRLTVV.